The T cell receptor beta chain described here comes from a study of beta chain features in type 1 diabetes. The sequenced template was cDNA made from the entire isolated RNA. Sequenced naive, central memory and regulatory T cell samples produced an average of around 3.9 million reads. Clones were read by immunoSEQ multiplex PCR, and TCRdb kept only the in-frame ones, dropping some. The sample has around 250,000 clones, around 68% seen once. The CDR3 spans 14 residues. The V and J ends lost 6 bases and 2 bases respectively, with 16 bases between them. The germline V gene encodes CDR1 SQVTM and CDR2 ANQGSEA.

The clonotype originates from a man aged 25 to 40 in good health. V is TRBV29-1 and J is TRBJ1-1; possible D gene TRBD1, 5 bases. The specimen was naive CD4+ T cells from blood. CDR3 protein: CSVNVRARNTEAFF. In nucleotides, the CDR3 is TGCAGCGTGAACGTCAGGGCAAGAAACACTGAAGCTTTCTTT.